A selection of T cell receptor beta chains follows, all from one sample in a study of blood T cell repertoires in COVID-19. Profiling relied on immunoSEQ multiplex PCR, and the TCRdb table lists in-frame clones only, not all of them. The table lists roughly 240,000 clones, around 90% of them singletons, with roughly 0.95% in the top ten. Material: PBMCs or T cells enriched from blood (not recorded which). Every receptor here comes from a man between 50 and 59 years old who had been exposed to COVID-19. Both conserved end residues are part of each CDR3. Fields, in order: V gene, CDR3 length, J gene, D gene, clone size, CDR3 DNA, CDR3 protein. D genes are given only for firm matches. Part of the rows lack a size; the others show once, few, many or a class for expanded clones.

>TRBV11-2|13|TRBJ2-5|.|.
TGTGCCAGCAGCTCCTCCCCTCAAGAGACCCAGTACTTC
CASSSSPQETQYF
>TRBV5-1|17|TRBJ2-1|TRBD2|.
TGCGCCAGCAGCCCCCGGGCGACTAGCGGGAGTCCCCATGAGCAGTTCTTC
CASSPRATSGSPHEQFF
>TRBV28|13|TRBJ1-2|.|once
TGTGCCAGCAGTTTTTCAATGAGCTATGGCTACACCTTC
CASSFSMSYGYTF
>TRBV28|14|TRBJ2-3|.|.
TGTGCCAGCAGTTTCTCTGGTGATCGGGATACGCAGTATTTT
CASSFSGDRDTQYF
>TRBV4-2|17|TRBJ2-3|TRBD1|.
TGTGCCAGCAGCCCGAACGGGGACAGCGGTTTCACAGATACGCAGTATTTT
CASSPNGDSGFTDTQYF
>TRBV5-1|14|TRBJ2-1|.|.
TGCGCCAGCAGCCAAGGGACTGGGGGCAATGAGCAGTTCTTC
CASSQGTGGNEQFF
>TRBV5-1|11|TRBJ1-2|.|.
TGCGCCAGCCGCGACAGCTATGGCTACACCTTC
CASRDSYGYTF
>TRBV4-1|17|TRBJ1-3|TRBD1|few
TGCGCCAGCAGAGAATGGAGACAGGGAGCGGCTGGAAACACCATATATTTT
CASREWRQGAAGNTIYF
>TRBV28|15|TRBJ1-2|.|.
TGTGCCAGCAGTTACCCCCCCTCTGGCTTTTATGGCTACACCTTC
CASSYPPSGFYGYTF
>TRBV11-2|15|TRBJ2-7|.|once
TGTGCCAGCAGCTTAGTCAGGGGAGAAGTTCACGAGCAGTACTTC
CASSLVRGEVHEQYF
>TRBV7-8|16|TRBJ1-4|.|.
TGTGCCAGCAGCTTAGGATCCAGGGTGCCTAATGAAAAACTGTTTTTT
CASSLGSRVPNEKLFF
>TRBV18|15|TRBJ2-5|TRBD1|.
TGTGCCAGCTCACGACAGGGTTTTTCCCAAGAGACCCAGTACTTC
CASSRQGFSQETQYF
>TRBV5-1|13|TRBJ1-2|.|.
TGCGCCAGCAGCGAGAGGACTTTAGAAGGCTACACCTTC
CASSERTLEGYTF
>TRBV14|15|TRBJ2-1|.|.
TGTGCCAGCAGCCAAGACGAGACTAGAGGAACTGAGCAGTTCTTC
CASSQDETRGTEQFF
>TRBV29-1|14|TRBJ2-5|.|.
TGCACCAGTCGGAAACAGGATGGGCAAGAGACCCAGTACTTC
CTSRKQDGQETQYF
>TRBV15|12|TRBJ2-1|.|.
TGTGCCACCAGCAGTATGACTAGTGAGCAGTTCTTC
CATSSMTSEQFF
>TRBV18|15|TRBJ1-5|.|.
TGTGCCAGCTCACCATTAAGGCAGGAAGGTCAGCCCCAGCATTTT
CASSPLRQEGQPQHF
>TRBV3-1/TRBV3-2|15|TRBJ2-7|TRBD2|.
TGTGCCAGCAGCCTCGGACTAGCGGGGCCCTACGAGCAGTACTTC
CASSLGLAGPYEQYF
>TRBV5-1|15|TRBJ2-3|.|.
TGCGCCAGCAGCTTGGGCCCCGGGATTTCAGATACGCAGTATTTT
CASSLGPGISDTQYF
>TRBV19|14|TRBJ1-5|.|.
TGTGCCAGTAGTATCTCGGGGTCGGACCAGCCCCAGCATTTT
CASSISGSDQPQHF
>TRBV3-1/TRBV3-2|15|TRBJ1-3|.|.
TGTGCCAGCAGCCAAGATCGCCCTCGTCAGGACACCATATATTTT
CASSQDRPRQDTIYF
>TRBV28|13|TRBJ1-4|.|.
TGTGCCAGCATTAGGGGGACTAATGAAAAACTGTTTTTT
CASIRGTNEKLFF
>TRBV7-8|15|TRBJ2-3|.|.
TGTGCCAGCAGCCCGGGACATAGGGCACCAGATACGCAGTATTTT
CASSPGHRAPDTQYF
>TRBV7-8|20|TRBJ1-5|.|.
TGTGCCAGCAGCTTAGACCAATTACGGACAGTCCAGCATAGCAATCAGCCCCAGCATTTT
CASSLDQLRTVQHSNQPQHF
>TRBV7-3|13|TRBJ2-3|.|.
TGTGCCAGCAGCGTGACTAGCACAGATACGCAGTATTTT
CASSVTSTDTQYF
>TRBV6-6|17|TRBJ2-5|TRBD2|.
TGTGCCAGCAGTCCCAGACTAGCGGGAATGCCAGGGGAGACCCAGTACTTC
CASSPRLAGMPGETQYF
>TRBV3-1/TRBV3-2|16|TRBJ1-1|TRBD1|.
TGTGCCAGCAGCCTCCAAGGGGGACAGCCAAACACTGAAGCTTTCTTT
CASSLQGGQPNTEAFF
>TRBV5-1|15|TRBJ1-1|.|.
TGCGCCAGCAGCCTAAACAGGGCTTGGGACACTGAAGCTTTCTTT
CASSLNRAWDTEAFF
>TRBV5-6|12|TRBJ1-2|TRBD1|.
TGTGCCAGCAGCTTGTCAGGGGGTGGCTACACCTTC
CASSLSGGGYTF
>TRBV6-1|16|TRBJ2-7|.|.
TGTGCCAGCAGCGAAGGTGGGGGGGCTTTCAAGGGCGAGCAGTACTTC
CASSEGGGAFKGEQYF
>TRBV20-1|15|TRBJ1-4|TRBD1|.
TGCAGTGCTAGTCATGCAGGGGGCTTCAGGGAAAAACTGTTTTTT
CSASHAGGFREKLFF
>TRBV29-1|16|TRBJ1-1|TRBD1|many
TGCGCGGGGACCGTGGGGACAGGCGACTTGGACACTGAAGCTTTCTTT
CAGTVGTGDLDTEAFF
>TRBV7-9|14|TRBJ1-5|TRBD1|.
TGTGCCAGCAGCTCGGACAGGGGAATTTGGCCCCAGCATTTT
CASSSDRGIWPQHF
>TRBV18|17|TRBJ1-2|TRBD1|.
TGTGCCAGCTCTAACTACGTCCCGGGACAGGGGGCGGCTGGCTACACCTTC
CASSNYVPGQGAAGYTF
>TRBV18|17|TRBJ1-3|.|.
TGTGCCAGCTCACCGACAAATGCTGAGTTATCTGGAAACACCATATATTTT
CASSPTNAELSGNTIYF
>TRBV29-1|13|TRBJ2-2|.|once
TGCAGCGTCGCATACAGGAACACCGGGGAGCTGTTTTTT
CSVAYRNTGELFF
>TRBV19|16|TRBJ1-2|TRBD1|.
TGTGCCAGTAGTACTCAGGACAGGGGTCGGATCTATGGCTACACCTTC
CASSTQDRGRIYGYTF
>TRBV6-5|12|TRBJ2-1|.|few
TGTGCCACCATAAGCACCTACAATGAGCAGTTCTTC
CATISTYNEQFF
>TRBV4-1|16|TRBJ1-4|TRBD1|.
TGCGCCAGCAGCCAAGAAGGGGGGACAGCGGCTGAAAAACTGTTTTTT
CASSQEGGTAAEKLFF
>TRBV29-1|14|TRBJ2-1|.|.
TGCAGCGTTGAAGCGGGAACCCCTTATAGTCAGCAGTTCTTC
CSVEAGTPYSQQFF
>TRBV28|15|TRBJ1-2|TRBD1|.
TGTGCCAGCAACAGGGGACAGATCCTGAACTATGGCTACACCTTC
CASNRGQILNYGYTF